Shown below are 14 T cell receptor beta chains from a single sample sequenced in a study of human T cells and chemical hapten exposure. Time point indicated: patch test 2, 6 weeks after DPC sensitization. Indicated treatment: therapeutic diphenylcyclopropenone sensitization with weekly scalp DPC. Each CDR3 protein is one row after TCRdb ran MiXCR on the RACE reads. The data show approximately 120,000 distinct CDR3 sequences, roughly 9% seen once. The input for sequencing was whole blood, taken in connection with sensitization to the hapten diphenylcyclopropenone (DPC). These receptors all come from a woman aged 35 to 49 with alopecia areata. Some clones in this sample may be carry-over from other donors' samples.

This clonotype was seen many times. The chain employs TRBV3-1 and TRBJ2-5, with 11 positions matching TRBD1. The CDR3 sequence is 15 residues long. V lost 1 base to trimming and J lost 4 bases; unmatched junction nucleotides: 2. The germline V gene has CDR1 LGHDT and CDR2 YNNKEL (reference sequence). CDR3: CASSQAGQGGETQYF. CDR3 coding DNA: TGTGCCAGCAGCCAAGCGGGACAGGGGGGAGAGACCCAGTACTTC.

This chain connects TRBV10-2 to TRBJ2-7; possibly TRBD2 for D (5 bases). The CDR3 covers 15 residues. V lost 5 bases and J 1 base, leaving 15 bases between the germline ends. Germline V gene lookup returns CDR1 WSHSY and CDR2 SAAADI. Here the CDR3 reads CASSRNPPGSYEQYF. CDR3 nucleotides: TGCGCCAGCAGTCGAAACCCCCCGGGGTCCTACGAGCAGTACTTC.

This clonotype turned up a few times. V usage is TRBV28 and J usage is TRBJ1-2; 7 bases agree with TRBD1. Germline CDR1 and CDR2: MDHEN and SYDVKM. This CDR3 region has 15 residues. Germline trimming cut 4 bases from V and 0 bases from J; bases unmatched to any gene: 5. The CDR3 DNA follows: TGTGCCAGCAGTTCGACAGGGTTAGCTAACTATGGCTACACCTTC. Amino acids: CASSSTGLANYGYTF.

This clonotype came up a few times. The V gene is TRBV3-1, the J gene TRBJ2-7, with 11 positions matching TRBD2. The ends lost 3 bases at V and 1 base at J; junction bases unmatched: 2. Germline V gene sequence: CDR1 LGHDT, CDR2 YNNKEL (reference sequence). The CDR3 contains 15 residues. The CDR3 sequence: CASSHTSGGSYEQYF. For the CDR3, the DNA is TGTGCCAGCAGCCATACTAGCGGGGGTTCCTACGAGCAGTACTTC.

This clonotype turned up a few times. The J gene is TRBJ2-7, the V gene TRBV19, with D possibly matching TRBD2 (5 bases). The germline CDR1 and CDR2 sequences are LNHDA and SQIVND (reference sequence). This CDR3 spans 16 amino acids. V lost 2 bases and J lost 2, with 16 bases in between. The CDR3 is CASSIRGGLAAYEQYF. The DNA of the CDR3 is TGTGCCAGTAGTATACGCGGAGGATTGGCTGCCTACGAGCAGTACTTC. Using reference TRBV19 and TRBJ2-7 for the parts outside the CDR3, the full variable domain is DGGITQSPKYLFRKEGQNVTLSCEQNLNHDAMYWYRQDPGQGLRLIYYSQIVNDFQKGDIAEGYSVSREKKESFPLTVTSAQKNPTAFYLCASSIRGGLAAYEQYFGPGTRLTVT.

This clonotype has just a few counts. The V gene is TRBV20-1, the J gene TRBJ1-2, with D maybe TRBD1 (5 bases). The germline gives CDR1 DFQATT, CDR2 SNEGSKA (reference sequence). The CDR3 runs to 13 residues. The V end was cut by 0 bases, the J end by 5 bases, with 10 bases between. The CDR3 reads CSARDGAGYGYTF. CDR3 nucleotide sequence: TGCAGTGCTAGAGATGGGGCAGGATATGGCTACACCTTC.

This clonotype was detected a few times. This chain joins TRBV5-1 and TRBJ2-3; 10 bases align to TRBD1. CDR1 is SGHRS, CDR2 YFSETQ, per germline. Trimming cost V 4 bases and J 2 bases; bases outside gene matches: 13. This CDR3 is 18 amino acids long. The chain's CDR3 is CASSPPPGQGVITDTQYF. CDR3 bases: TGCGCCAGCAGCCCTCCCCCTGGACAGGGGGTGATCACAGATACGCAGTATTTT.

This clonotype was counted a few times. CDR3 nucleotides: TGTGCCAGCAGCTTAGAATTGGCGATTGAGCAGTTCTTC. As protein: CASSLELAIEQFF. This chain uses TRBV7-9 with TRBJ2-1; D not certain. The CDR3 has 13 amino acids. The V and J ends lost 1 base and 9 bases respectively, with 10 bases between them. The germline V gene encodes CDR1 SEHNR and CDR2 FQNEAQ (reference sequence).

The V gene is TRBV4-1, the J gene TRBJ2-3; D remains ambiguous. V gave up 1 base and J gave up 14 bases, with 16 bases separating them. Germline CDR1 reads MGHRA; CDR2 reads YSYEKL. This CDR3 is 13 amino acids long. The CDR3, as DNA: TGCGCCAGCAGCCAAGTCCTATACGGCCCGGGGTATTTT. Translating gives CASSQVLYGPGYF.

Many counts were recorded for this clonotype. The rearrangement joins TRBV9 to TRBJ2-2, with D perhaps TRBD2 (6 bases). Trimming shortened V by 6 bases and J by 5 bases, and 8 bases separated the two germline ends. The CDR3 has 12 amino acids. Germline values: CDR1 SGDLS, CDR2 YYNGEE. CDR3 nucleotide sequence: TGTGCCAGCACGGGGGTTACCGGGGAGCTGTTTTTT. Its translation: CASTGVTGELFF. The full variable domain, its missing parts supplied by reference TRBV9 and TRBJ2-2, is DSGVTQTPKHLITATGQRVTLRCSPRSGDLSVYWYQQSLDQGLQFLIQYYNGEERAKGNILERFSAQQFPDLHSELNLSSLELGDSALYFCASTGVTGELFFGEGSRLTVL.

This clonotype was observed many times. This chain joins TRBV14 and TRBJ2-2; 12 bases are shared with TRBD2. CDR1 is SGHDN and CDR2 is FVKESK in the germline V gene. CDR3 length equals 15 residues. The junction had 2 bases not matched to a gene; V was cut back by 6 bases and J by 3 bases. CDR3 amino acids: CASRRLAGDTGELFF. DNA for the CDR3: TGTGCCAGCAGACGACTAGCGGGGGACACCGGGGAGCTGTTTTTT.

The chain couples TRBV20-1 to TRBJ2-2, with no clear D. Germline V gene sequence: CDR1 DFQATT, CDR2 SNEGSKA (reference sequence). The CDR3 totals 12 residues. The V end was cut by 6 bases, the J end by 6 bases, with 11 bases between. The CDR3 is CSADLEPGELFF. CDR3 in DNA: TGCAGTGCCGACTTGGAGCCCGGGGAGCTGTTTTTT.

This clonotype was seen at least ten times. This chain uses TRBV4-3 with TRBJ1-1; D may be TRBD1 (6 bases). V lost 0 bases to trimming and J lost 2 bases, with 7 bases between them. CDR1 LGHNA and CDR2 YSLEER come from the germline V gene. The CDR3 has 14 residues. The CDR3 spells CASSQEGGNTEAFF. The CDR3 region has the DNA TGCGCCAGCAGCCAAGAGGGGGGCAACACTGAAGCTTTCTTT.

Here the CDR3 DNA reads TGTGCCAGCAGCTTGCGCCGACTAGGCGTTGAGACCCAGTACTTC. Its protein product is CASSLRRLGVETQYF. The chain carries TRBV7-9 and TRBJ2-5, with a possible D match to TRBD2 (6 bases). Germline values: CDR1 SEHNR, CDR2 FQNEAQ (reference sequence). V dropped 3 bases and J dropped 5 bases, with 16 bases sitting between them. This CDR3 has 15 amino acids.